Below are 5 T cell receptor beta chains sequenced from a single sample in a study of blood T cell repertoires in COVID-19. The data were produced by immunoSEQ multiplex PCR, yet TCRdb's version contains in-frame clones alone and is incomplete. The sample contains roughly 57,000 clones, about 80% of which appear only once. The sample was peripheral blood. Receptors originate from a man aged 25 to 40 with COVID-19, enrolled during active disease.

The DNA for the CDR3 is TGTGCCAGCAGTTATCTGGGCAGGCTTGCCTACGAGCAGTACTTC. It translates to CASSYLGRLAYEQYF. The chain carries TRBV6-5 and TRBJ2-7, with no clear D. Germline V gene lookup returns CDR1 MNHEY and CDR2 SVGAGI. V lost 3 bases and J 2 bases, leaving 14 bases between the germline ends. This CDR3 is built from 15 residues.

J is TRBJ2-5 and V is TRBV11-3; possible D gene TRBD2, 7 bases. The V and J ends lost 6 bases and 3 bases respectively, with 11 bases between them. This CDR3 has 13 residues. The germline V gene encodes CDR1 SGHNT and CDR2 YENEEA. The CDR3 here is CASRGGAEETQYF. The CDR3 region has the DNA TGTGCCAGCAGGGGGGGGGCAGAAGAGACCCAGTACTTC.

This clone occurred once. The V gene is TRBV29-1, the J gene TRBJ2-1, with 7 bases fitting TRBD1. The CDR3 covers 13 residues. With V trimmed by 7 bases and J by 4 bases, 7 bases remained unmatched. From germline, CDR1 is SQVTM and CDR2 ANQGSEA. CDR3 in DNA: TGCAGCGCCGGGACAGCGTATTACAATGAGCAGTTCTTC. Translation: CSAGTAYYNEQFF.

The V and J genes are TRBV28 and TRBJ1-1, with D maybe TRBD1 (6 bases). V was trimmed by 1 base and J by 2 bases, leaving 14 bases between them. CDR1 is MDHEN, CDR2 SYDVKM, per germline. The CDR3 contains 16 residues. CDR3 DNA: TGTGCCAGCAGTTTATTGGCAGGGGCAGGAAACACTGAAGCTTTCTTT. Its protein is CASSLLAGAGNTEAFF.

CDR3: CASSLVLAGEAQYF. The CDR3 DNA reads as TGTGCCAGCAGCTTAGTACTAGCGGGGGAGGCCCAGTACTTC. The chain joins TRBV11-2 to TRBJ2-5, with 11 bases matching TRBD2. J gave up 9 bases and V 1 base, and 4 bases lay outside the gene matches. The germline V gene has CDR1 SGHAT and CDR2 FQNNGV. There are 14 residues in the CDR3.